A single sample is the source of the 23 T cell receptor beta chains below, sequenced in a study of blood T cell repertoires in COVID-19 (dated by TCRdb to about 2020). Libraries were built with the immunoSEQ multiplex PCR assay. Sourced from immuneACCESS, this table was stored by TCRdb with only in-frame sequences that have V and J called. A share of the clones is absent; for the studies checked, an unresolved V gene accounts for under half, and the remainder has no known explanation. The sample yields about 210,000 clones; about 91% were counted once. Under 5.5% of the sample is taken by the ten largest. Sequencing input: peripheral blood. Source of these receptors: a woman aged 40 to 50 with acute or convalescent COVID-19.

The DNA for the CDR3 is TGTGCCTGGAGTGCAGGGACAGCCTCCGATAGCAATCAGCCCCAGCATTTT. Protein product: CAWSAGTASDSNQPQHF. The chain employs TRBV30 and TRBJ1-5; 7 nucleotides agree with TRBD1. V lost 1 base, J lost 0 bases, and 9 bases stayed unmatched. The V gene's germline CDR1 is GTSNPN and CDR2 SVGIG (reference sequence). CDR3 length: 17 residues.

CDR3 in DNA: TGTGCCAGTAGTACAGGGACAGCGAACACCGGGGAGCTGTTTTTT. Amino acid sequence: CASSTGTANTGELFF. The V call is TRBV19, the J call TRBJ2-2, with 7 bases aligning to TRBD1. The CDR3 runs 15 residues. J was trimmed by 0 bases and V by 4 bases; bases with no gene match: 2. Germline V CDR1 and CDR2: LNHDA, SQIVND (reference sequence).

The chain has TRBV5-6 and TRBJ1-4; D is unresolved. Between the trimmed V and J ends, which lost 2 bases and 8 bases, there was a span of 4 bases. The germline CDR1 and CDR2 sequences are SGHDT and YYEEEE. The CDR3 is 11 amino acids. DNA of the CDR3: TGTGCCAGCAGCTTTCGGGAAAAACTGTTTTTT. As protein: CASSFREKLFF. The full variable domain, its missing parts supplied by reference TRBV5-6 and TRBJ1-4, is DAGVTQSPTHLIKTRGQQVTLRCSPKSGHDTVSWYQQALGQGPQFIFQYYEEEERQRGNFPDRFSGHQFPNYSSELNVNALLLGDSALYLCASSFREKLFFGSGTQLSVL.

This clone was seen once. The chain recombines TRBV3-1 (or the pseudogene TRBV3-2) with TRBJ1-3; D unresolved. Germline V lookup: CDR1 LGHDT, CDR2 YNNKEL (reference sequence). The V end lost 1 base, the J end lost 0 bases, and 19 bases lay between the germline ends. The CDR3 has 19 residues. CDR3 DNA sequence: TGTGCCAGCAGCCAAGTACTCCTTTCCAAGCCTCCCTCTGGAAACACCATATATTTT. The encoded protein is CASSQVLLSKPPSGNTIYF.

The V gene is TRBV6-6, the J gene TRBJ1-1; 7 bases map to TRBD1. CDR1 MNHNY and CDR2 SVGAGI come from the germline V gene (reference sequence). This CDR3 spans 15 amino acids. V was clipped by 7 bases and J by 6 bases; unmatched bases: 14. Here the CDR3 DNA reads TGTGCCAGCAAACCGACAGGGCTCGGTACCGCTGAAGCTTTCTTT. This translates into CASKPTGLGTAEAFF.

The V call is TRBV19, the J call TRBJ1-5; 8 bases match TRBD1. J lost 4 bases, V lost 5 bases, and 7 bases had no gene match. The CDR3 loop spans 15 amino acids. Germline CDR1 is LNHDA and CDR2 is SQIVND (reference sequence). CDR3 nucleotide sequence: TGTGCCAGTAGTGCTGGGACAGGCCTAAATCAGCCCCAGCATTTT. This sequence encodes CASSAGTGLNQPQHF.

The CDR3 is CASSLQGANTEAFF. The CDR3 DNA reads TGTGCCAGCAGCTTACAGGGGGCGAACACTGAAGCTTTCTTT. The chain has TRBV11-1 and TRBJ1-1; 8 nucleotides align to TRBD1. CDR1 and CDR2 from the germline V gene are SGHAT and FQDESV (reference sequence). The ends lost 2 bases at V and 1 base at J; junction bases unmatched: 0. The CDR3 totals 14 residues.

The chain joins TRBV7-9 to TRBJ1-2; 11 nucleotides match TRBD1. After removal of 1 base from V and 6 bases from J, the junction contained 7 bases not matched to a gene. CDR1 is SEHNR, CDR2 FQNEAQ, per germline (reference sequence). The CDR3 totals 16 residues. This CDR3 is CASSLGSPGQGDGYTF. In DNA form, the CDR3 reads TGTGCCAGCAGCTTAGGGTCCCCGGGACAGGGGGATGGCTACACCTTC.

The rearrangement joins TRBV9 to TRBJ1-1; weak D call: TRBD1 (5 bases). Germline loops: CDR1 SGDLS, CDR2 YYNGEE. The CDR3 consists of 15 residues. V shed 0 bases and J shed 3 bases, with 12 bases lying between them. DNA for the CDR3: TGTGCCAGCAGCGTAGCCGGGGGAGCGGACACTGAAGCTTTCTTT. This encodes CASSVAGGADTEAFF.

V usage is TRBV6-5 and J usage is TRBJ2-1, with 8 bases identical to TRBD1. The CDR3 contains 15 residues. Trimming at V came to 6 bases and at J to 3 bases, leaving 7 bases not matched to a gene. The germline gives CDR1 MNHEY, CDR2 SVGAGI. DNA for the CDR3: TGTGCCAGCAGCCCAACAGGGGGGAGCTACAATGAGCAGTTCTTC. The encoded protein is CASSPTGGSYNEQFF.

J is TRBJ2-5 and V is TRBV19; TRBD1 matches 10 bases. The CDR3 is made up of 13 amino acids. With 7 bases clipped from V and 5 bases from J, the junction kept 4 bases outside the gene matches. Germline loops: CDR1 LNHDA, CDR2 SQIVND (reference sequence). CDR3 residues: CASIGDRGETQYF. CDR3 nucleotide sequence: TGTGCCAGTATCGGGGACAGGGGTGAGACCCAGTACTTC.

This rearrangement joins TRBV27 to TRBJ2-7; 7 nucleotides agree with TRBD1. Germline V gene sequence: CDR1 MNHEY, CDR2 SMNVEV (reference sequence). There are 13 residues in the CDR3. V dropped 5 bases and J dropped 2; count of bases not matched to a gene: 3. As DNA, the CDR3 is TGTGCCAGCAGTCCGGGACAGACCTACGAGCAGTACGTC. Amino acids: CASSPGQTYEQYV.

The chain uses TRBV12-5 and TRBJ2-3, with D maybe TRBD2 (6 bases). This CDR3 has 14 amino acids. V was shortened by 8 bases and J by 0 bases, with 12 bases between the two germline ends. Germline V gives CDR1 LGHNT, CDR2 FRNRAP. CDR3 region: CASKVSGSTDTQYF. The CDR3 DNA follows: TGTGCTAGTAAGGTTAGCGGAAGCACAGATACGCAGTATTTT.

This chain joins TRBV18 and TRBJ1-2; weak D call: TRBD1 (5 bases). In germline, CDR1 is KGHSH, CDR2 LQKENI. The CDR3 is 14 residues long. Trimming left V 4 bases short and J 8 bases short, with 17 bases between. The CDR3 region is CASSLFRGQGGYTF. The CDR3 bases are TGTGCCAGCTCACTATTCCGTGGCCAGGGAGGCTACACCTTC.

J is TRBJ2-5 and V is TRBV4-1; 11 bases align to TRBD2. The length of the CDR3 is 18 residues. After removal of 4 bases from V and 1 base from J, the junction contained 11 bases not matched to a gene. Germline values: CDR1 MGHRA, CDR2 YSYEKL. CDR3 sequence (DNA): TGCGCCAGCAGCCTGGGGAGATATAGCGGGGGGGGCCAAGAGACCCAGTACTTC. It is translated as CASSLGRYSGGGQETQYF.

The V gene is TRBV5-6, the J gene TRBJ2-7; D might be TRBD1 (6 bases). CDR3 size: 14 residues. Germline V gene data show CDR1 as SGHDT and CDR2 as YYEEEE. V was shortened by 3 bases and J by 2 bases, with 12 bases between the two germline ends. The CDR3 DNA is TGTGCCAGCAGCTGGGCAGGGGACCCCTACGAGCAGTACGTC. Encoded protein: CASSWAGDPYEQYV.

CDR3 nucleotide sequence: TGCGCCAGCAGCCAAGATACGGACAGGGTTAATCAGCCCCAGCATTTT. This translates into CASSQDTDRVNQPQHF. The J gene is TRBJ1-5, the V gene TRBV4-1; 8 positions match TRBD1. The CDR3 runs to 16 residues. Germline V lookup: CDR1 MGHRA, CDR2 YSYEKL. Losses at the gene ends were 0 bases for V and 4 bases for J; bases not matched to a gene: 5.

The gene calls are TRBV7-9 and TRBJ2-1, with D possibly being TRBD2 (6 bases). V was trimmed by 5 bases and J by 6 bases, leaving 17 bases between them. The CDR3 runs 15 residues. Germline assignment: CDR1 SEHNR and CDR2 FQNEAQ (reference sequence). The CDR3 nucleotides are TGTGCCAGCAGCAATTTTTACCGGGGGATCAATGAGCAGTTCTTC. Its translation: CASSNFYRGINEQFF.

V usage is TRBV18 and J usage is TRBJ1-3; D ambiguous. V lost 2 bases, J lost 0 bases, and 8 bases lay in between. Germline CDR1 KGHSH, CDR2 LQKENI. The CDR3 is 15 amino acids. The CDR3 coding sequence is TGTGCCAGCTCACCAACTCAGGTCTCTGGAAACACCATATATTTT. It is translated as CASSPTQVSGNTIYF.

The genes are TRBV24-1 and TRBJ2-3, with 9 positions matching TRBD2. The CDR3 is made up of 14 amino acids. The germline V gene encodes CDR1 KGHDR and CDR2 SFDVKD. J was trimmed by 9 bases and V by 4 bases; bases with no gene match: 7. This CDR3 is CATSEPGAGGTQYF. As DNA, the CDR3 is TGTGCCACCAGTGAGCCGGGAGCGGGAGGCACGCAGTATTTT.

The rearrangement uses TRBV19 and TRBJ1-1, with 8 bases that match TRBD1. Trimming cost V 1 base and J 5 bases; bases outside gene matches: 9. The V gene's germline CDR1 is LNHDA and CDR2 SQIVND (reference sequence). The CDR3 covers 16 residues. The CDR3 here is CASSIGGGQGATEAFF. For the CDR3, the DNA is TGTGCCAGTAGTATAGGGGGCGGCCAGGGGGCGACTGAAGCTTTCTTT.

The chain couples TRBV6-5 to TRBJ1-2, with 10 positions matching TRBD1. Germline-derived CDR1 and CDR2 are MNHEY and SVGAGI. CDR3 size: 15 residues. V lost 5 bases to trimming and J lost 3 bases; unmatched junction nucleotides: 6. CDR3 sequence (DNA): TGTGCCAGCAGTCTCCGGGACAGGGGTTACTATGGCTACACCTTC. Translated: CASSLRDRGYYGYTF.

The chain couples TRBV24-1 to TRBJ2-7; D is perhaps TRBD2 (5 bases). The CDR3 length is 12 residues. V lost 7 bases to trimming and J lost 6 bases, with 12 bases between them. Per the germline V gene, CDR1 is KGHDR and CDR2 is SFDVKD. Written as DNA, the CDR3 is TGTGCCACCAGGGCTAGCTTTTGCGAGCAGTACGTC. Translated: CATRASFCEQYV.